This T cell receptor (beta chain) was recovered during a study of T cell responses to AZD1222 COVID-19 vaccine. Study findings and constraints: The sample set comprised mostly white British donors with more females, and clonal diversity was possibly underestimated.

To note about this clone: The antigen remains undetermined.

This table comes from immunoSEQ multiplex PCR, and its TCRdb copy is limited to in-frame clones, with some not included. The repertoire holds 150,000 to 200,000 clones, with around 93% as singletons. CDR1 is MDHEN and CDR2 is SYDVKM in the germline V gene. The CDR3 runs 14 residues. J gave up 7 bases and V 4 bases, and 6 bases lay outside the gene matches. The chain couples TRBV28 to TRBJ1-5, with 8 bases matching TRBD1. The sample was peripheral blood, taken on day 0 of AZD1222 vaccination. The receptor was derived from an adult in good health. The CDR3 spells CASSSTGGGQPQHF. Here the CDR3 DNA reads TGTGCCAGCAGTTCCACAGGGGGTGGGCAGCCCCAGCATTTT.